A selection of T cell receptor beta chains follows, all from one sample in a study of patients and donors after allogeneic stem cell transplantation. MiXCR, run by TCRdb on the RT-PCR reads, gives a single entry per CDR3 protein. The sample carries approximately 410,000 distinct CDR3 sequences, 16% recorded once. Sequencing used blood, either unsorted or a sorted T cell fraction (not recorded which). These receptors all come from a human donor who was either an allogeneic HSCT recipient or a stem cell or donor lymphocyte infusion donor (not recorded which). It is not recorded whose cells these are; they may come from a transplant donor. Each CDR3 is given with its conserved first and last residue. A D gene is named only where the DNA matches it firmly. Clone sizes are given selectively: once, few, many, or a class where the clone is expanded.

j_gene: TRBJ2-4
abundance: many
d_gene: TRBD1
v_gene: TRBV12-3/TRBV12-4
CDR3nt: TGTGCCAGCAGTACCCGGGACAGGGACATTCAGTACTTC
CDR3aa: CASSTRDRDIQYF

j_gene: TRBJ2-7
abundance: .
d_gene: .
v_gene: TRBV12-5
CDR3nt: TGTGCTAGTGGTTTGGGCGGGCCGTCTTTCGGGCAGTACTTC
CDR3aa: CASGLGGPSFGQYF

j_gene: TRBJ2-7
abundance: .
d_gene: .
v_gene: TRBV20-1
CDR3nt: TGCAGTGCTAGAGAAGGTGAGGGACGGCCCGTCCCCTACGAGCAGTACTTC
CDR3aa: CSAREGEGRPVPYEQYF

j_gene: TRBJ1-2
abundance: few
d_gene: .
v_gene: TRBV7-9
CDR3nt: TGTGCCAGCAGTACCGCGGGCTATGGCTACACCTTC
CDR3aa: CASSTAGYGYTF

j_gene: TRBJ2-6
abundance: few
d_gene: .
v_gene: TRBV6-2/TRBV6-3
CDR3nt: TGTGCCAGCAGTTACTCAGAGGCTGGGGCCAACGTCCTGACTTTC
CDR3aa: CASSYSEAGANVLTF

j_gene: TRBJ2-5
abundance: few
d_gene: .
v_gene: TRBV4-3
CDR3nt: TGCGCCAGCAGCCAAGCTATACCCGGGGGAAAAGAGACCCAGTACTTC
CDR3aa: CASSQAIPGGKETQYF

j_gene: TRBJ2-3
abundance: few
d_gene: TRBD2
v_gene: TRBV12-3/TRBV12-4
CDR3nt: TGTGCCACCCACCGGGGGGTGGCAGATACGCAGTATTTT
CDR3aa: CATHRGVADTQYF

j_gene: TRBJ2-7
abundance: .
d_gene: .
v_gene: TRBV7-9
CDR3nt: TGTGCCAGCAGGCCACAGAGCTCCTACGAGCAGTACTTC
CDR3aa: CASRPQSSYEQYF

j_gene: TRBJ1-2
abundance: .
d_gene: .
v_gene: TRBV12-3/TRBV12-4
CDR3nt: TGTGCCAGCAGTCCTAGGACATCTAACTATGGCTACACCTTC
CDR3aa: CASSPRTSNYGYTF

j_gene: TRBJ2-2
abundance: few
d_gene: TRBD1
v_gene: TRBV5-1
CDR3nt: TGCGCCAGCAGAAAAGGACAGGGGCGAGCTTGGGACACCGGGGAGCTGTTTTTT
CDR3aa: CASRKGQGRAWDTGELFF

j_gene: TRBJ2-1
abundance: .
d_gene: .
v_gene: TRBV7-8
CDR3nt: TGTGCCACCCTCCAAGGGGCCCTTCCCAATGAGCAGTTCTTC
CDR3aa: CATLQGALPNEQFF

j_gene: TRBJ2-1
abundance: many
d_gene: TRBD2
v_gene: TRBV7-6
CDR3nt: TGTGCCAGCAGCTTAGGGACTAGGATCGACAATGAGCAGTTCTTC
CDR3aa: CASSLGTRIDNEQFF

j_gene: TRBJ2-7
abundance: .
d_gene: TRBD1
v_gene: TRBV4-1
CDR3nt: TGCGCCAGCAGCCCCAGGGACAGGGTGGGCTACGAGCAGTACTTC
CDR3aa: CASSPRDRVGYEQYF

j_gene: TRBJ1-5
abundance: .
d_gene: TRBD1
v_gene: TRBV7-9
CDR3nt: TGTGCCAGCAGTCCCGGGACAGACATAAGGGGCAATCAGCCCCAGCATTTT
CDR3aa: CASSPGTDIRGNQPQHF

j_gene: TRBJ2-7
abundance: few
d_gene: .
v_gene: TRBV6-5
CDR3nt: TGTGCCAGCAGTTACAGAGAGGGAGAAGCAAGCGAGACCTACGAGCAGTACTTC
CDR3aa: CASSYREGEASETYEQYF

j_gene: TRBJ1-5
abundance: .
d_gene: .
v_gene: TRBV5-5
CDR3nt: TGTGCCAGCAGCTTCTCCCTTAATCAGCCCCAGCATTTT
CDR3aa: CASSFSLNQPQHF

j_gene: TRBJ1-1
abundance: .
d_gene: .
v_gene: TRBV20-1
CDR3nt: TGCAGTGCTACTACAACGAACACTGAAGCTTTCTTT
CDR3aa: CSATTTNTEAFF

j_gene: TRBJ1-5
abundance: few
d_gene: .
v_gene: TRBV7-8
CDR3nt: TGTGCCAGCAGCTCAAGATCCCTAACAGGGAACAGAGCCGACCAGCCCCAGCATTTT
CDR3aa: CASSSRSLTGNRADQPQHF

j_gene: TRBJ2-7
abundance: .
d_gene: TRBD1
v_gene: TRBV7-2
CDR3nt: TGTGCCAGCAGCCTTACTAGGACAGGGAATTCCTACGAGCAGTACTTC
CDR3aa: CASSLTRTGNSYEQYF

j_gene: TRBJ2-1
abundance: few
d_gene: TRBD2
v_gene: TRBV11-2
CDR3nt: TGTGCCAGCACCTTTCGCGGGGGGCCGTACAATGAGCAGTTCTTC
CDR3aa: CASTFRGGPYNEQFF

j_gene: TRBJ2-7
abundance: few
d_gene: TRBD1
v_gene: TRBV5-1
CDR3nt: TGCGCCAGCAGCTGGACAGGCCAGCCCGAGCAGTACTTC
CDR3aa: CASSWTGQPEQYF

j_gene: TRBJ2-7
abundance: few
d_gene: TRBD2
v_gene: TRBV27
CDR3nt: TGTGCCAGCAGAGCGGGAGTGGGGTACGAGCAGTACTTC
CDR3aa: CASRAGVGYEQYF

j_gene: TRBJ1-6
abundance: .
d_gene: TRBD1
v_gene: TRBV25-1
CDR3nt: TGTGCCAGCAGTGACCGGACAGGCAATAATTCACCCCTCCACTTT
CDR3aa: CASSDRTGNNSPLHF

j_gene: TRBJ1-1
abundance: .
d_gene: .
v_gene: TRBV15
CDR3nt: TGTGCCACCAGCAGGAACAGGGCGGTGAACACTGAAGCTTTCTTT
CDR3aa: CATSRNRAVNTEAFF

j_gene: TRBJ2-6
abundance: .
d_gene: TRBD1
v_gene: TRBV6-2/TRBV6-3
CDR3nt: TGTGCCAGCAGCTCCACAGTAAGGACAGGGGATGGCAACGTCCTGACTTTC
CDR3aa: CASSSTVRTGDGNVLTF

j_gene: TRBJ2-4
abundance: .
d_gene: TRBD1
v_gene: TRBV7-6
CDR3nt: TGTGCCAGCACCGTCACTTCGGGACAGGGGGGCAAAAACATTCAGTACTTC
CDR3aa: CASTVTSGQGGKNIQYF

j_gene: TRBJ2-2
abundance: .
d_gene: .
v_gene: TRBV20-1
CDR3nt: TGCAGTGCTAGAGGGAGCAAGGGGTCCGGGGAGCTGTTTTTT
CDR3aa: CSARGSKGSGELFF

j_gene: TRBJ1-2
abundance: .
d_gene: TRBD1
v_gene: TRBV20-1
CDR3nt: TGCAGTGCTTCGCCCCGGGACAGGGGAGGCTACACCTTC
CDR3aa: CSASPRDRGGYTF

j_gene: TRBJ2-7
abundance: .
d_gene: .
v_gene: TRBV7-9
CDR3nt: TGTGCCAGCAGCTTTGACGCGGAATACGAGCAGTACTTC
CDR3aa: CASSFDAEYEQYF

j_gene: TRBJ2-3
abundance: once
d_gene: TRBD2
v_gene: TRBV6-1
CDR3nt: TGTGCCAGCAGTCGCGACGGACTAGCGGGAACAGATACGCAGTATTTT
CDR3aa: CASSRDGLAGTDTQYF

j_gene: TRBJ2-2
abundance: many
d_gene: .
v_gene: TRBV12-3/TRBV12-4
CDR3nt: TGTGCCAGCAGCCTAGACAGGAAAAACACCGGGGAGCTGTTTTTT
CDR3aa: CASSLDRKNTGELFF

j_gene: TRBJ1-2
abundance: few
d_gene: .
v_gene: TRBV12-3/TRBV12-4
CDR3nt: TGTGCCAGCAGTTTAGAATACGATGGGGGGTTCGGCTACACCTTC
CDR3aa: CASSLEYDGGFGYTF

j_gene: TRBJ1-5
abundance: .
d_gene: TRBD1
v_gene: TRBV6-1
CDR3nt: TGTGCCAGCAACCCGGGACAGACCCTGAGCAATCAGCCCCAGCATTTT
CDR3aa: CASNPGQTLSNQPQHF

j_gene: TRBJ2-3
abundance: .
d_gene: TRBD2
v_gene: TRBV5-1
CDR3nt: TGCGCCAGCAGCTTGGGGTCGGGGGGGCCAGATACGCAGTATTTT
CDR3aa: CASSLGSGGPDTQYF

j_gene: TRBJ1-1
abundance: few
d_gene: .
v_gene: TRBV7-2
CDR3nt: TGTGCCAGCAGCGACGACTTCTACACTGAAGCTTTCTTT
CDR3aa: CASSDDFYTEAFF

j_gene: TRBJ1-5
abundance: few
d_gene: .
v_gene: TRBV18
CDR3nt: TGTGCCAGCTCACCATTACCTTCGAGCAATCAGCCCCAGCATTTT
CDR3aa: CASSPLPSSNQPQHF

j_gene: TRBJ2-1
abundance: .
d_gene: .
v_gene: TRBV29-1
CDR3nt: TGCAGCGTCTGCCCACGATCAACCTACAATGAGCAGTTCTTC
CDR3aa: CSVCPRSTYNEQFF

j_gene: TRBJ2-3
abundance: few
d_gene: .
v_gene: TRBV5-1
CDR3nt: TGCGCCAGCAGCACTCAGTTGACTCCCAACTCCTACACAGATACGCAGTATTTT
CDR3aa: CASSTQLTPNSYTDTQYF

j_gene: TRBJ1-1
abundance: few
d_gene: TRBD1
v_gene: TRBV15
CDR3nt: TGTGCCACCAGCAGAGGCATAAAAGAGGGGGCGGTGAACACTGAAGCTTTCTTT
CDR3aa: CATSRGIKEGAVNTEAFF

j_gene: TRBJ2-2
abundance: many
d_gene: TRBD1
v_gene: TRBV12-3/TRBV12-4
CDR3nt: TGTGCCAGCAGTTCGCTTGAACGGGGACAGCACACCGGGGAGCTGTTTTTT
CDR3aa: CASSSLERGQHTGELFF

j_gene: TRBJ2-1
abundance: few
d_gene: .
v_gene: TRBV15
CDR3nt: TGTGCCACCAGCAGAGATCGAGCCAGGGATGAGTTCTTC
CDR3aa: CATSRDRARDEFF

j_gene: TRBJ1-1
abundance: few
d_gene: .
v_gene: TRBV29-1
CDR3nt: TGCAGCGTTGTTAGGGGGGTAATCACTGAAGCTTTCTTT
CDR3aa: CSVVRGVITEAFF

j_gene: TRBJ2-1
abundance: .
d_gene: TRBD2
v_gene: TRBV9
CDR3nt: TGTGCCAGCAGCGCCCGACTAGCGGGGGGGCGGAGGAATGAGCAGTTCTTC
CDR3aa: CASSARLAGGRRNEQFF

j_gene: TRBJ1-1
abundance: few
d_gene: TRBD1
v_gene: TRBV10-3
CDR3nt: TGTGCCACCCTGGGACAGGGGGCGGTCACTGAAGCTTTCTTT
CDR3aa: CATLGQGAVTEAFF

j_gene: TRBJ2-1
abundance: few
d_gene: TRBD1
v_gene: TRBV4-3
CDR3nt: TGCGCCAGCAGCCAAGATCCCCACAGGGGGCTCAACAATGAGCAGTTCTTC
CDR3aa: CASSQDPHRGLNNEQFF

j_gene: TRBJ2-3
abundance: medium-sized
d_gene: .
v_gene: TRBV7-8
CDR3nt: TGTGCCAGCAGCCCGGAGCGTACGCAGTATTTT
CDR3aa: CASSPERTQYF

j_gene: TRBJ2-3
abundance: few
d_gene: .
v_gene: TRBV30
CDR3nt: TGTGCCTGGGAACCTAGCGCGAGCACAGATACGCAGTATTTT
CDR3aa: CAWEPSASTDTQYF

j_gene: TRBJ1-1
abundance: .
d_gene: .
v_gene: TRBV29-1
CDR3nt: TGCAGCGTTTCTACCACAGTGAACACTGAAGCTTTCTTT
CDR3aa: CSVSTTVNTEAFF

j_gene: TRBJ2-3
abundance: .
d_gene: .
v_gene: TRBV5-1
CDR3nt: TGCGCCAGCAGCACAGATACGCAGTATTTT
CDR3aa: CASSTDTQYF

j_gene: TRBJ2-7
abundance: few
d_gene: .
v_gene: TRBV6-5
CDR3nt: TGTGCCAGCAGTTTATTAGGGACATCATTTACCTACGAGCAGTACTTC
CDR3aa: CASSLLGTSFTYEQYF

j_gene: TRBJ2-7
abundance: many
d_gene: TRBD1
v_gene: TRBV7-6
CDR3nt: TGTGCCAGCAGCCCCGACAGGGTCTCCTACGAGCAGTACTTC
CDR3aa: CASSPDRVSYEQYF

j_gene: TRBJ1-1
abundance: .
d_gene: TRBD1
v_gene: TRBV7-2
CDR3nt: TGTGCCAGCAGCTTAAGGACAGGGAGGTCGAACACTGAAGCTTTCTTT
CDR3aa: CASSLRTGRSNTEAFF

j_gene: TRBJ2-5
abundance: .
d_gene: .
v_gene: TRBV9
CDR3nt: TGTGCCAGCAGCGTAGGGGGAATCCAAGAGACCCAGTACTTC
CDR3aa: CASSVGGIQETQYF

j_gene: TRBJ2-1
abundance: .
d_gene: .
v_gene: TRBV7-8
CDR3nt: TGTGCCAGCAGCGCCTCATCGAGTACTCCGAACAATGAGCAGTTCTTC
CDR3aa: CASSASSSTPNNEQFF